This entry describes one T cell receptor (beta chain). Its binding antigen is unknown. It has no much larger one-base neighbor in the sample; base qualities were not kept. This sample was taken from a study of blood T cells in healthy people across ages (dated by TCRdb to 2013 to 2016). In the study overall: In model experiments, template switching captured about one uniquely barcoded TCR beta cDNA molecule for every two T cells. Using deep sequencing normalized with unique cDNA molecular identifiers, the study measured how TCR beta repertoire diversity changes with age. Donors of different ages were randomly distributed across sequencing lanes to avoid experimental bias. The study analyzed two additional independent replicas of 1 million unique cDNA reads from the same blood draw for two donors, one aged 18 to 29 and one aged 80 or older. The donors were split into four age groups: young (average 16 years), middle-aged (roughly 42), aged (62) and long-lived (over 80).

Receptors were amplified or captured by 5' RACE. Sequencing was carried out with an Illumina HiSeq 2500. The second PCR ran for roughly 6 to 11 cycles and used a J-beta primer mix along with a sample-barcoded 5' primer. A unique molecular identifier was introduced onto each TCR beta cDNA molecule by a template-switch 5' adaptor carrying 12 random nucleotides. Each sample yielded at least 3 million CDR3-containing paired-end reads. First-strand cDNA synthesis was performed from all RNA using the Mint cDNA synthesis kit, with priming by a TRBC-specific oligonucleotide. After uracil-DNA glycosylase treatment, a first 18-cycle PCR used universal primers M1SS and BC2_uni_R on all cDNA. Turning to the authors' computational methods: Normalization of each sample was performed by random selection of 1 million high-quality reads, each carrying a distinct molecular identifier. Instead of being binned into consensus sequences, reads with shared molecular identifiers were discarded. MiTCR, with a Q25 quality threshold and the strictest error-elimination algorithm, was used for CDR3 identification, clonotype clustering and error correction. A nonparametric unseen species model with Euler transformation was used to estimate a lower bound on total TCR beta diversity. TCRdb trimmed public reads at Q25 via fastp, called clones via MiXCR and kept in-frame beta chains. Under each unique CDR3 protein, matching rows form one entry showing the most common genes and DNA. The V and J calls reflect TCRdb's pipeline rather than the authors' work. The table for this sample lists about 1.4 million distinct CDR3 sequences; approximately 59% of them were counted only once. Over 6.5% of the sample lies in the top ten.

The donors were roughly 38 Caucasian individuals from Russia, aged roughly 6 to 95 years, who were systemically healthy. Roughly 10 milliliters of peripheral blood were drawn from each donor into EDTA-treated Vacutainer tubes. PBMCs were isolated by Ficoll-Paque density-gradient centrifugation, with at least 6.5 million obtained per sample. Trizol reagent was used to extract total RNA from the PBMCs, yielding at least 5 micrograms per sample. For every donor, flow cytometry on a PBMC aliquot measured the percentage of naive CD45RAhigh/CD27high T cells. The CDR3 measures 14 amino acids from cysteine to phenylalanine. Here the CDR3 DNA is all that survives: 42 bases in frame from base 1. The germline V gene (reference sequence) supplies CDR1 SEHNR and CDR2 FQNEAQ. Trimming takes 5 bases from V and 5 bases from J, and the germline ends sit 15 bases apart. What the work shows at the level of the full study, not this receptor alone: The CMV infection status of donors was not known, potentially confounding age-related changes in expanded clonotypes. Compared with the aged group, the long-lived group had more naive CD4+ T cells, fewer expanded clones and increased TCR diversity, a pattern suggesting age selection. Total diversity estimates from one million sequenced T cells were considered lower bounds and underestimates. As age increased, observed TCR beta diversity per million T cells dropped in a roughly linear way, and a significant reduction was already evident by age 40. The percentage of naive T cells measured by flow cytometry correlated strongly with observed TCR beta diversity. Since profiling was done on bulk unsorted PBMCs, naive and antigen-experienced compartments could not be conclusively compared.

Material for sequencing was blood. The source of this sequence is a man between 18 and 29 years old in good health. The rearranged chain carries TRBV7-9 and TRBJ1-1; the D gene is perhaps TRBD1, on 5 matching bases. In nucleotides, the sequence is TGTGCCAGCAGCCTCGGTCCCAGGGATACTGAAGCTTTCTTT. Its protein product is CASSLGPRDTEAFF.